This T cell receptor beta chain was observed in a study of Ad26.COV2.S vaccination and SARS-CoV-2 variants. About the research overall: Participants got Ad26.COV2.S intramuscularly, once or twice 56 days apart. Findings and caveats of the study: Vaccine recipients showed a spike-specific TCR breadth that was higher than in placebo recipients. Total T cell responses, in the TCR breadth and depth analyses, may have been underestimated.

The count of this clone is one. Antigen: not known. The table came from immunoSEQ multiplex PCR; TCRdb's copy has only in-frame clones and leaves some out. Of 350,000 to 450,000 clones listed, around 90% are singletons. With V trimmed by 10 bases and J by 7 bases, 15 bases remained unmatched. The length of the CDR3 is 15 residues. Germline CDR1 is WSHSY and CDR2 is SAAADI. The sample's treatment: approximately 18 received Ad26.COV2.S at low or high dose, single or two shots; several received placebo; per-sample allocation not given. The samples date from day 63 after the first vaccine or placebo injection. An adult donor aged 18-55 years was enrolled in Boston.

The gene calls are TRBV10-2 and TRBJ2-1, with TRBD2 identical over 8 bases. The clonotype was recovered from a person between 18 and 65 years old who received the Ad26.COV2.S COVID-19 vaccine or a placebo. The sample here was peripheral blood, taken in a trial of Ad26.COV2.S vaccine versus placebo. The CDR3 DNA sequence: TGCGCCACAAGAACACTAGCGGCGAGGGGGAATGAGCAGTTCTTC. Protein sequence: CATRTLAARGNEQFF.